Listed here are 20 T cell receptor beta chains from one sample, sequenced in a study of neurological immune-mediated disorders. TCRdb re-derived calls from the 5' RACE reads in MiXCR, one entry per CDR3 protein. The sample has more than 100,000 distinct CDR3 sequences; 10% to 12% are singletons. Time point defined: longitudinal time-point 3. Input material: PBMCs. These TCRs come from a female donor with HTLV-1-associated myelopathy (HAM/TSP).

This clonotype was seen more than once but under ten times. The J gene is TRBJ2-1, the V gene TRBV12-3 or TRBV12-4; D is possibly TRBD2 (6 bases). The CDR3 sequence is 15 residues long. Trimming pared 7 bases from V and 4 bases from J, leaving 17 bases between. In DNA form, the CDR3 reads TGTGCCAGCACCCTCGGTCAAGCGGGTTACAATGAGCAGTTCTTC. It translates to CASTLGQAGYNEQFF.

The chain employs TRBV5-6 and TRBJ2-4; 7 nucleotides match TRBD2. V gave up 3 bases and J gave up 8 bases; unmatched junction bases: 8. The length of the CDR3 is 14 residues. Germline assignment: CDR1 SGHDT and CDR2 YYEEEE. The CDR3 DNA sequence: TGTGCCAGCAGCTCTACTAGCGCGGGGGACATTCAGTACTTC. Translating it yields CASSSTSAGDIQYF.

This clonotype was counted many times. The chain recombines TRBV9 with TRBJ2-2; no clear D gene. The V and J ends lost 3 bases and 7 bases respectively, with 13 bases between them. The CDR3 extends over 14 amino acids. The germline CDR1 and CDR2 sequences are SGDLS and YYNGEE. CDR3 loop: CASSAPSKYGELFF. The CDR3, as DNA: TGTGCCAGCAGCGCCCCGTCAAAATACGGGGAGCTGTTTTTT.

This clonotype was detected many times. The rearrangement joins TRBV20-1 to TRBJ2-7; TRBD2 agrees at 7 bases. With 4 bases clipped from V and 0 bases from J, the junction kept 6 bases outside the gene matches. Per germline, CDR1 DFQATT and CDR2 SNEGSKA (reference sequence). CDR3 length: 14 amino acids. Written as DNA, the CDR3 is TGCAGTGCTATAGCCGGGGGGATCTCCTACGAGCAGTACTTC. Translated, it gives CSAIAGGISYEQYF.

This clonotype appeared once. This clone may be a read error of a much larger clone one base away. This chain uses TRBV27 with TRBJ2-7; 10 positions match TRBD2. The germline V gene encodes CDR1 MNHEY and CDR2 SMNVEV (reference sequence). The CDR3 extends over 14 amino acids. V shed 3 bases and J 6 bases; nucleotides not matched to a gene: 5. The CDR3 here is CASSFLGLACEQYF. The CDR3 DNA reads as TGTGCCAGCAGTTTTCTGGGACTAGCGTGCGAGCAGTACTTC.

This clonotype showed up many times. V and J are TRBV5-1 and TRBJ2-7, with 7 bases matching TRBD1. The CDR3 extends over 14 amino acids. After removal of 4 bases from V and 7 bases from J, the junction contained 11 bases not matched to a gene. Per germline, CDR1 SGHRS and CDR2 YFSETQ. The CDR3 DNA reads as TGCGCCAGCAGCAAGGGGACAGTTCCTACGGAGCAGTACTTC. It is translated as CASSKGTVPTEQYF.

This clonotype was seen ten or more times. The chain employs TRBV6-5 and TRBJ2-7; 9 positions agree with TRBD1. J was trimmed by 3 bases and V by 2 bases; bases with no gene match: 8. Germline V CDR1 and CDR2: MNHEY, SVGAGI. The CDR3 is 16 amino acids. CDR3 in amino acids: CASSYGLGTGIYEQYF. DNA of the CDR3: TGTGCCAGCAGTTACGGTTTAGGGACAGGGATCTACGAGCAGTACTTC.

This clonotype was recorded at least ten times. V and J are TRBV4-2 and TRBJ1-2, with 7 bases fitting TRBD1. The germline V gene has CDR1 LGHNA and CDR2 YNFKEQ. CDR3 length: 18 amino acids. The trim removed 1 base at V and 2 bases at J, leaving 13 bases unmatched. DNA of the CDR3: TGTGCCAGCAGCCAAGGTCTAATGGGTGACAGGGAGAACTATGGCTACACCTTC. It yields the protein CASSQGLMGDRENYGYTF.

This clonotype has a count of ten or more. The chain uses TRBV6-5 and TRBJ2-2, with a tentative D call TRBD1 (6 bases). The length of the CDR3 is 13 residues. Deletions cut 6 bases from V and 7 bases from J, with 12 bases between. Looked up from germline, CDR1 is MNHEY and CDR2 is SVGAGI. In DNA, the CDR3 is TGTGCCAGCAGATCAGGGGCCGGCGGGGAGCTGTTTTTT. It translates to CASRSGAGGELFF.

This clonotype was detected ten times or more. The chain joins TRBV10-3 to TRBJ2-1, with TRBD2 matching 10 bases. V trimming: 9 bases; J trimming: 5 bases; junction bases outside the gene matches: 4. The CDR3 loop spans 13 amino acids. The V gene's germline CDR1 is ENHRY and CDR2 SYGVKD. The CDR3 is CAIQRGGDNEQFF. CDR3 DNA sequence: TGTGCCATTCAGCGGGGGGGAGACAATGAGCAGTTCTTC.

This clonotype was counted at least ten times. The V gene is TRBV7-9, the J gene TRBJ2-1; no definite D call. CDR1 and CDR2 (germline): SEHNR, FQNEAQ (reference sequence). Trimming removed 2 bases from V and 1 base from J, with 9 bases in between. There are 15 residues in the CDR3. As DNA, the CDR3 is TGTGCCAGCAGCTTACTATCGGATTCCTACAATGAGCAGTTCTTC. Its protein product is CASSLLSDSYNEQFF.

This clonotype showed up many times. The V gene is TRBV4-2, the J gene TRBJ2-7, with D possibly matching TRBD1 (7 bases). This CDR3 contains 14 residues. Trimming left V 3 bases short and J 0 bases short, with 9 bases between. CDR1 LGHNA and CDR2 YNFKEQ come from the germline V gene. The CDR3 nucleotides are TGTGCCAGCAGCCAGCAGGGGGGCTCCTACGAGCAGTACTTC. Residues: CASSQQGGSYEQYF.

The sample holds many counts of this clonotype. The rearrangement joins TRBV5-5 to TRBJ1-5; no clear D. V gave up 5 bases and J gave up 6 bases, with 18 bases separating them. Germline V gives CDR1 SGHKS, CDR2 YYEKEE (reference sequence). This CDR3 comprises 15 residues. CDR3 DNA sequence: TGTGCCAGCAGTCCCCAGAGAGTTGATGTTCAGCCCCAGCATTTT. Protein product: CASSPQRVDVQPQHF.

This clonotype was seen a few times. V is TRBV6-6 and J is TRBJ2-7; 7 bases are shared with TRBD1. Germline V gives CDR1 MNHNY, CDR2 SVGAGI (reference sequence). The CDR3 sequence is 16 residues long. V gave up 6 bases and J gave up 2 bases; unmatched junction bases: 13. CDR3 DNA sequence: TGTGCCAGCAGGGACAGGTCGGACCGAGTCCCCTACGAGCAGTACTTC. Translating gives CASRDRSDRVPYEQYF.

In this sample, this clonotype turned up many times. The gene calls are TRBV20-1 and TRBJ2-2; possible D gene TRBD2, 7 bases. The CDR3 consists of 15 residues. Trimming stripped 3 bases from V and 3 bases from J, with 14 bases between. Germline CDR1 reads DFQATT; CDR2 reads SNEGSKA (reference sequence). The CDR3 bases are TGCAGTGCTAGGACGGGGAGGGGGGACACCGGGGAGCTGTTTTTT. Its translation: CSARTGRGDTGELFF.

This clonotype was seen at least ten times. The chain combines TRBV10-2 with TRBJ2-3; 7 bases map to TRBD1. The CDR3 totals 12 residues. Germline V gives CDR1 WSHSY, CDR2 SAAADI. With 6 bases clipped from V and 6 bases from J, the junction kept 3 bases outside the gene matches. For the CDR3, the DNA is TGCGCCAGCAGGACAGGGCGCGATACGCAGTATTTT. Encoded protein: CASRTGRDTQYF.

This clonotype was picked up many times. This rearrangement joins TRBV28 to TRBJ1-1; D remains ambiguous. CDR3 size: 15 residues. CDR1 MDHEN and CDR2 SYDVKM come from the germline V gene. V was shortened by 4 bases and J by 0 bases, with 12 bases between the two germline ends. The CDR3 bases are TGTGCCAGCAGTTCGTCTACAGCCATGAACACTGAAGCTTTCTTT. Encoded protein: CASSSSTAMNTEAFF.

The table lists this clonotype with many counts. V usage is TRBV14 and J usage is TRBJ2-7, with 9 bases identical to TRBD1. CDR1 SGHDN and CDR2 FVKESK come from the germline V gene. Losses at the gene ends were 6 bases for V and 2 bases for J; bases not matched to a gene: 2. The CDR3 has 13 amino acids. The CDR3: CASRRQGAYEQYF. CDR3 DNA sequence: TGTGCCAGCAGACGACAGGGGGCCTACGAGCAGTACTTC. Complete variable domain (other parts from reference TRBV14 and TRBJ2-7): EAGVTQFPSHSVIEKGQTVTLRCDPISGHDNLYWYRRVMGKEIKFLLHFVKESKQDESGMPNNRFLAERTGGTYSTLKVQPAELEDSGVYFCASRRQGAYEQYFGPGTRLTVT.

This clonotype showed up many times. The chain joins TRBV28 to TRBJ1-4, with TRBD1 matching 12 bases. This CDR3 comprises 16 residues. The germline V gene has CDR1 MDHEN and CDR2 SYDVKM. The trim removed 7 bases at V and 8 bases at J, leaving 11 bases unmatched. The CDR3 region is CASTTYPGTGGEKLFF. For the CDR3, the DNA is TGTGCCAGCACCACTTATCCCGGGACAGGGGGCGAAAAACTGTTTTTT.

Details on this clonotype: This may come from a read error, since a much larger clone is one base off. The CDR3 here is CVITSYNEQFF. DNA of the CDR3: TGTGTCATCACCTCCTACAATGAGCAGTTCTTC. The chain recombines TRBV10-3 with TRBJ2-1; no clear D. The CDR3 totals 11 residues. The V gene's germline CDR1 is ENHRY and CDR2 SYGVKD.